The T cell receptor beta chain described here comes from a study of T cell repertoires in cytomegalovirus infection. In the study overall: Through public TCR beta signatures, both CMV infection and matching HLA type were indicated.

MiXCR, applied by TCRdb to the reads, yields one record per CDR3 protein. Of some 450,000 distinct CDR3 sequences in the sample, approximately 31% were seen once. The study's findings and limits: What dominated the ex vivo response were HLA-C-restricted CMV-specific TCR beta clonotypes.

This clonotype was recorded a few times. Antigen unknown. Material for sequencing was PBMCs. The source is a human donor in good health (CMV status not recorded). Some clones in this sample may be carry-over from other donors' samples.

This CDR3 reads CASSLGASSTGNTIYF. The CDR3 coding sequence is TGTGCCAGCAGTTTAGGGGCAAGCTCAACTGGAAACACCATATATTTT. This chain joins TRBV12-3 or TRBV12-4 and TRBJ1-3; D is unclear. V was pared by 1 base and J by 2 bases, with 12 bases between. The CDR3 runs 16 residues.